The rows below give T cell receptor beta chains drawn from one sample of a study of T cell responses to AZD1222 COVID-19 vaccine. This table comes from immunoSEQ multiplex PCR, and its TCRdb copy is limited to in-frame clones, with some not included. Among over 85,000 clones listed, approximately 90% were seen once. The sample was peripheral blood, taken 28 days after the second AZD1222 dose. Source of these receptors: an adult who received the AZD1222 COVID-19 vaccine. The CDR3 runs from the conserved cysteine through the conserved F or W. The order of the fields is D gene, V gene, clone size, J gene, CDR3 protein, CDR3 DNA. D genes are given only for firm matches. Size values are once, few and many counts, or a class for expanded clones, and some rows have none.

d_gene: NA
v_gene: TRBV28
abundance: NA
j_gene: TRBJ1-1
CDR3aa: CASRYRNTEAFF
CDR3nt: TGTGCCAGCAGGTACCGGAACACTGAAGCTTTCTTT

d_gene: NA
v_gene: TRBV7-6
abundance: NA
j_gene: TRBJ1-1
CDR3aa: CASSLAGRVGDTEAFF
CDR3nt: TGTGCCAGCAGCTTAGCCGGCAGGGTGGGGGACACTGAAGCTTTCTTT

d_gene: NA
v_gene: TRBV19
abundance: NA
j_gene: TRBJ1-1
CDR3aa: CASSMGDFGAFF
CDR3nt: TGTGCCAGTAGTATGGGAGACTTCGGGGCTTTCTTT

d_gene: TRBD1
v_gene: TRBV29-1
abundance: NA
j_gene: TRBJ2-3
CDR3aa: CSAGQTTDTQYF
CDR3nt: TGCAGCGCGGGACAGACGACAGATACGCAGTATTTT

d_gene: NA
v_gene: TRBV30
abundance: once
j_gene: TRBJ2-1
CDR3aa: CAWTGAEVYYNEQFF
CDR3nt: TGTGCCTGGACCGGGGCCGAGGTCTACTACAATGAGCAGTTCTTC

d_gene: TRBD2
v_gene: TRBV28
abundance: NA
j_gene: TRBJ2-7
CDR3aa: CASSTPSGRNEQYF
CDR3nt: TGTGCCAGCAGCACCCCTAGCGGGAGGAACGAGCAGTACTTC

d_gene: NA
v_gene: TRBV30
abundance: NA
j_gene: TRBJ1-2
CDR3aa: CAWRAFNYGYTF
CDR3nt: TGTGCCTGGAGGGCCTTTAACTATGGCTACACCTTC

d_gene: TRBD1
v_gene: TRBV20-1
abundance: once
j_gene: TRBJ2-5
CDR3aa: CSASRGQDNSRKTQYF
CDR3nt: TGCAGTGCTAGTAGGGGACAGGACAATTCACGAAAGACCCAGTACTTC

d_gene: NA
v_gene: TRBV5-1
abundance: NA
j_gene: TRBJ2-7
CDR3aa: CASSLTRGEQYF
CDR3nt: TGCGCCAGCAGCTTAACCAGAGGCGAGCAGTACTTC

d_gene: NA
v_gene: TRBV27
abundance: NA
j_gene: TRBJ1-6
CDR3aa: CASSVGNSPLHF
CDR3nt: TGTGCCAGCAGCGTGGGGAATTCACCCCTCCACTTT

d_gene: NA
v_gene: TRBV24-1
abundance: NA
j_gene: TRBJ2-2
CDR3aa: CATSKAGSTGELFF
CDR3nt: TGTGCCACCAGCAAAGCGGGTAGCACCGGGGAGCTGTTTTTT

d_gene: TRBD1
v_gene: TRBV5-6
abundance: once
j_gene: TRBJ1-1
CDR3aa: CASSFGTGERAFF
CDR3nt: TGTGCCAGCAGCTTTGGGACAGGGGAGCGAGCTTTCTTT

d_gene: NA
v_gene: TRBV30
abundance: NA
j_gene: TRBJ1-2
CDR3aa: CAWSDSSFYGYTF
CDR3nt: TGTGCCTGGTCCGACAGTTCATTCTATGGCTACACCTTC

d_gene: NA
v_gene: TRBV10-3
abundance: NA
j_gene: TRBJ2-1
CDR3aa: CAITSRNEQFF
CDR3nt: TGTGCCATCACCTCTAGGAATGAGCAGTTCTTC

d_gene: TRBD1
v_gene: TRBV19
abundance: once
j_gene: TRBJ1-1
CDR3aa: CASSAGQGFPEAFF
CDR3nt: TGTGCCAGTAGTGCGGGACAGGGGTTCCCTGAAGCTTTCTTT

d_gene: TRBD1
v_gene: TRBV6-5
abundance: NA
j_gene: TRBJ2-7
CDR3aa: CASSRQGLDEQYF
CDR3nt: TGTGCCAGCAGTCGACAGGGGCTCGACGAGCAGTACTTC

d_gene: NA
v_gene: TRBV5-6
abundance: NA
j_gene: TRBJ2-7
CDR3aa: CASSPYRDPYEQYF
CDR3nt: TGTGCCAGCAGCCCCTACAGGGATCCCTACGAGCAGTACTTC

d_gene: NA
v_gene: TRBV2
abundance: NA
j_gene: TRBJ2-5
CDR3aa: CASAREGGRGETQYF
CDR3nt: TGTGCCAGCGCGAGGGAAGGGGGGCGTGGGGAGACCCAGTACTTC

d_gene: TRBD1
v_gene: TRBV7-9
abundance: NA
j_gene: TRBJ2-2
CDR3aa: CASVIQGARTGELFF
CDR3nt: TGTGCCAGCGTAATACAGGGGGCGAGGACCGGGGAGCTGTTTTTT

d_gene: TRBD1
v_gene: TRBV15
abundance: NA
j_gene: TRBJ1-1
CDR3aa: CATSRTWGQGNTEAFF
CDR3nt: TGTGCCACCAGCAGGACGTGGGGACAGGGGAACACTGAAGCTTTCTTT

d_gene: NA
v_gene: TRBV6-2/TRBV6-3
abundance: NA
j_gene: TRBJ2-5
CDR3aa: CASSSWGGGGLTQYF
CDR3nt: TGTGCCAGCAGTTCGTGGGGGGGCGGAGGGTTGACCCAGTACTTC

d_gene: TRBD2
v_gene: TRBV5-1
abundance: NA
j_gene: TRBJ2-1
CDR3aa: CASTGLAGGPSGEQFF
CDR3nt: TGCGCCAGCACTGGACTAGCGGGAGGGCCGAGTGGTGAGCAGTTCTTC

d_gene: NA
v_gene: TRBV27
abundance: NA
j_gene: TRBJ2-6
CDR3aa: CASSRGGISGANVLTF
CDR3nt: TGTGCCAGCAGCCGCGGAGGGATCTCTGGGGCCAACGTCCTGACTTTC

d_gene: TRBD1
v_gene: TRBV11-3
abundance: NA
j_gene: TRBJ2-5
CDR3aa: CASRGTGYQETQYF
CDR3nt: TGTGCCAGCAGGGGGACAGGGTACCAAGAGACCCAGTACTTC

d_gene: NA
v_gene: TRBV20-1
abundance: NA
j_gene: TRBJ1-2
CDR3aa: CSASFGRSYGYTF
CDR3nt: TGCAGTGCTAGTTTTGGAAGAAGTTATGGCTACACCTTC

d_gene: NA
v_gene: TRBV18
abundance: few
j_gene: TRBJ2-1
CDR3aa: CASSPGAGTAYNEQFF
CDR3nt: TGTGCCAGCTCACCCGGGGCCGGAACCGCCTACAATGAGCAGTTCTTC

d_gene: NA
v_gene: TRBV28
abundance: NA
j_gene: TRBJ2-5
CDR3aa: CASSLRSGVQYQETQYF
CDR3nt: TGTGCCAGCAGTTTACGCAGCGGCGTACAGTACCAAGAGACCCAGTACTTC

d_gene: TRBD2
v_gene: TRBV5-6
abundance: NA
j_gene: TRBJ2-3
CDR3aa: CASSESGGAADTQYF
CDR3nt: TGTGCCAGCAGCGAGAGCGGGGGGGCCGCAGATACGCAGTATTTT

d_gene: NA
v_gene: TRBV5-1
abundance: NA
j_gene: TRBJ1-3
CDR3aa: CASSPSTGTSGNTIYF
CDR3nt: TGCGCCAGCAGCCCGTCTACAGGCACCTCTGGAAACACCATATATTTT

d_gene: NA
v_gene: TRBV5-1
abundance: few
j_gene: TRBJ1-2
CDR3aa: CASSLAGRDGYTF
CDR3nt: TGCGCCAGCAGCTTGGCGGGGAGGGATGGCTACACCTTC

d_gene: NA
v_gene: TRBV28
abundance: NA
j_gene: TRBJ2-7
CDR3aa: CASTLSRGISYEQYF
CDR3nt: TGTGCCAGCACTCTATCCCGAGGGATCTCCTACGAGCAGTACTTC

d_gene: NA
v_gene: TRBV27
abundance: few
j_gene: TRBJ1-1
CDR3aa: CASSSHGNTEAFF
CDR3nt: TGTGCCAGCAGTAGTCATGGGAACACTGAAGCTTTCTTT

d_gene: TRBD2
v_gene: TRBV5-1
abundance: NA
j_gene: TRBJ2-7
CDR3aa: CASSLAAGGGYEQYF
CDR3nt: TGCGCCAGCAGCTTGGCCGCGGGGGGCGGCTACGAGCAGTACTTC

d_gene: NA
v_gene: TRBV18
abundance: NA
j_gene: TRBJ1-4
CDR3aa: CASSVQGLTNEKLFF
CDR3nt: TGTGCCAGCTCTGTACAGGGCCTGACTAATGAAAAACTGTTTTTT

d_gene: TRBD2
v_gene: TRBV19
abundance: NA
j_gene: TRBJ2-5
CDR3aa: CASSIGGAGQETQYF
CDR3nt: TGTGCCAGTAGTATCGGGGGGGCCGGCCAAGAGACCCAGTACTTC

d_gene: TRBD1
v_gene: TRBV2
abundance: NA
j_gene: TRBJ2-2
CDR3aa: CASSEETGGIGELFF
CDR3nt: TGTGCCAGCAGTGAGGAAACAGGGGGCATCGGGGAGCTGTTTTTT

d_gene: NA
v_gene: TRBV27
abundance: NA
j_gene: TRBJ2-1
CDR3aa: CASSQGSGRAGGDEQFF
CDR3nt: TGTGCCAGCAGTCAAGGATCTGGCAGGGCGGGTGGTGATGAGCAGTTCTTC

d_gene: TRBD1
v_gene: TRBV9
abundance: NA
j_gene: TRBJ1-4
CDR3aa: CASSLTGANEKLFF
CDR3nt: TGTGCCAGCAGCCTTACAGGGGCGAATGAAAAACTGTTTTTT

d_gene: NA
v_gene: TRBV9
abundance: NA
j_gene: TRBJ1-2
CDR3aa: CASSAGTLPGVYGYTF
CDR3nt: TGTGCCAGCAGCGCGGGGACTCTCCCCGGTGTCTATGGCTACACCTTC

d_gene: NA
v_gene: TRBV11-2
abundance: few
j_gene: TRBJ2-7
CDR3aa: CASSIMRGNYEQYF
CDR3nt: TGTGCCAGCAGCATCATGAGGGGGAACTACGAGCAGTACTTC

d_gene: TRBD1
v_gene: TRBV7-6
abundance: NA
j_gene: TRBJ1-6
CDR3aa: CASSLAGDRGESPLHF
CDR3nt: TGTGCCAGCAGCTTAGCGGGGGACAGGGGAGAGTCACCCCTCCACTTT

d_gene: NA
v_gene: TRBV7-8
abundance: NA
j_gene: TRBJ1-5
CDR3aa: CASSLERAGPTKRPQHF
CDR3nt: TGTGCCAGCAGCTTAGAGCGGGCGGGACCGACCAAGAGGCCCCAGCATTTT

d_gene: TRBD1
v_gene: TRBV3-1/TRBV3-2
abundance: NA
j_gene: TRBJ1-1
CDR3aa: CASSIRDRGTEAFF
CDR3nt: TGTGCCAGCAGCATCCGGGACAGGGGCACTGAAGCTTTCTTT

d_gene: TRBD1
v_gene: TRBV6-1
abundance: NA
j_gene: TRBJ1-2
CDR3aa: CASSDTGGFGYGYTF
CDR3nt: TGTGCCAGCAGTGATACAGGGGGCTTCGGCTATGGCTACACCTTC

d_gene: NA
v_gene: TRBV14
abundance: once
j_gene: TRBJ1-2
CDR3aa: CASSHPSGLGGYTF
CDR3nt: TGTGCCAGCAGCCACCCATCGGGCTTAGGTGGCTACACCTTC

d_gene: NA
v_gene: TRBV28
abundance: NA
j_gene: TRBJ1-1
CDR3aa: CASSPQPAGTEAFF
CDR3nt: TGTGCCAGCTCCCCCCAACCGGCGGGGACTGAAGCTTTCTTT

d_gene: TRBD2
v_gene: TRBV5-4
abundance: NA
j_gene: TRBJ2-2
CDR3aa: CASSLTSGANTGELFF
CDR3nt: TGTGCCAGCAGCTTGACTAGCGGGGCGAACACCGGGGAGCTGTTTTTT

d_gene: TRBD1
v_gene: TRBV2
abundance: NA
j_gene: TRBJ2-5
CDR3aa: CASSGQGEETQYF
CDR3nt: TGTGCCAGCAGTGGACAGGGAGAGGAGACCCAGTACTTC

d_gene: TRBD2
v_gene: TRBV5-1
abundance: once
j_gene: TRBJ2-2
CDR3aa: CASSPGLAGTGELFF
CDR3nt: TGCGCCAGCAGCCCGGGACTAGCAGGCACCGGGGAGCTGTTTTTT